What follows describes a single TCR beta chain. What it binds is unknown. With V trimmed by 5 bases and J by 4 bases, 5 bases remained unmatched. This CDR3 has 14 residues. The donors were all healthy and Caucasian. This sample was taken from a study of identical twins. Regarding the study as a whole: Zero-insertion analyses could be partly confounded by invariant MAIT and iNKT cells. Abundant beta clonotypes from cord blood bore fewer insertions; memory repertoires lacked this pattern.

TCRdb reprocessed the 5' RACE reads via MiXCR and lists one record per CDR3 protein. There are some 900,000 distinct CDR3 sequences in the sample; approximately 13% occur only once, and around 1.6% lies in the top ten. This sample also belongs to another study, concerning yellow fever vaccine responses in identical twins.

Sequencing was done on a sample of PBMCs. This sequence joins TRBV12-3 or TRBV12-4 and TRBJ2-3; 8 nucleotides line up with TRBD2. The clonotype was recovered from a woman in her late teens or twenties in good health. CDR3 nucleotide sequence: TGTGCCAGCAGTGGTAGCGGGACTCCAGATACGCAGTATTTT. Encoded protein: CASSGSGTPDTQYF.